This T cell receptor beta chain derives from a study of T cell repertoires in cytomegalovirus infection. Whole-study findings and limits: There were HLA-C-restricted CMV-specific TCR beta clonotypes dominating the ex vivo response.

One entry per CDR3 protein results from TCRdb running MiXCR on the reads. The table includes fewer than 550,000 distinct CDR3 sequences, 25% to 40% detected once. This clonotype appeared a few times. Its matching antigen is unknown. This receptor was taken from a human donor in good health (CMV status not recorded). Some clones in this sample may be carry-over from other donors' samples. Specimen: PBMCs.

The CDR3, as DNA: TGTGCCAGCAGCCCACAGGGGGCGCAAGACTACGAGCAGTACTTC. This codes for CASSPQGAQDYEQYF. V and J are TRBV7-8 and TRBJ2-7; 9 bases are a match to TRBD1. The CDR3 consists of 15 residues. CDR1 is SGHVS and CDR2 is FQNEAQ in the germline V gene. The ends lost 5 bases at V and 3 bases at J; junction bases unmatched: 8.